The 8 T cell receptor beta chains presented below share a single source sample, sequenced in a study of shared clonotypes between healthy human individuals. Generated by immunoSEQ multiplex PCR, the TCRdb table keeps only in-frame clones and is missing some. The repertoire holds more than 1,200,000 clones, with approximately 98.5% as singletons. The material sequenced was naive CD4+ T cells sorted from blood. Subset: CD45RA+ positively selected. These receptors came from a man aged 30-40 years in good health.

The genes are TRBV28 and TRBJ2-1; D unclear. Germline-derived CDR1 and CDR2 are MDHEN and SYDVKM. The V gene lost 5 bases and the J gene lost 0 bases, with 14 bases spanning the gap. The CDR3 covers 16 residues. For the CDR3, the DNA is TGTGCCAGCAGTCCCACCCTGCGGAGCTCCTACAATGAGCAGTTCTTC. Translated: CASSPTLRSSYNEQFF.

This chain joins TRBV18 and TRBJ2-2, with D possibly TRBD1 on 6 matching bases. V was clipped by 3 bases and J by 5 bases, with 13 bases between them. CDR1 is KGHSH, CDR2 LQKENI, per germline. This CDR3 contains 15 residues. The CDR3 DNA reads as TGTGCCAGCTCACCGCGACAGGCGACGACCGGGGAGCTGTTTTTT. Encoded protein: CASSPRQATTGELFF.

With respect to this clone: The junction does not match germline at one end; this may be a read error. The CDR3 loop reads CASSAEMGAGTGELFF. CDR3 DNA sequence: TGTGCCAGCAGCGCCGAGATGGGGGCGGGCACCGGGGAGTTGTTTTTT. The chain combines TRBV9 with TRBJ2-2; a weak D match, TRBD1 (6 bases). Germline lookup yields CDR1 SGDLS and CDR2 YYNGEE. The CDR3 loop spans 16 amino acids.

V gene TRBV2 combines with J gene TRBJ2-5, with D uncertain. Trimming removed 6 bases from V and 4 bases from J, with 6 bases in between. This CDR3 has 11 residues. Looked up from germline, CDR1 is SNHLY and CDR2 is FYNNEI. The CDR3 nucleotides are TGTGCCAGCAGCTCCATAGAGACCCAGTACTTC. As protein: CASSSIETQYF.

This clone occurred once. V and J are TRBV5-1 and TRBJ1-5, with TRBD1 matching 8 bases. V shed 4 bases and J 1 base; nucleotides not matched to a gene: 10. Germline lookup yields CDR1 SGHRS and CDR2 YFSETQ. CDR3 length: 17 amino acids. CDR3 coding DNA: TGCGCCAGCAGCCCCAGGGGGCGCGATGGGAGCAATCAGCCCCAGCATTTT. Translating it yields CASSPRGRDGSNQPQHF. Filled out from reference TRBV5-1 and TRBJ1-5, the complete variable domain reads KAGVTQTPRYLIKTRGQQVTLSCSPISGHRSVSWYQQTPGQGLQFLFEYFSETQRNKGNFPGRFSGRQFSNSRSEMNVSTLELGDSALYLCASSPRGRDGSNQPQHFGDGTRLSIL.

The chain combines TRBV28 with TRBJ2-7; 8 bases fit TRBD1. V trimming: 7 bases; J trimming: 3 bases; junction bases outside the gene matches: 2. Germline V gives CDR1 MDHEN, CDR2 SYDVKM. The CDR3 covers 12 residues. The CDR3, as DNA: TGTGCCAGCACGGGACAGGTCTACGAGCAGTACTTC. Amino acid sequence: CASTGQVYEQYF. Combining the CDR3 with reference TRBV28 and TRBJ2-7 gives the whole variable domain DVKVTQSSRYLVKRTGEKVFLECVQDMDHENMFWYRQDPGLGLRLIYFSYDVKMKEKGDIPEGYSVSREKKERFSLILESASTNQTSMYLCASTGQVYEQYFGPGTRLTVT.

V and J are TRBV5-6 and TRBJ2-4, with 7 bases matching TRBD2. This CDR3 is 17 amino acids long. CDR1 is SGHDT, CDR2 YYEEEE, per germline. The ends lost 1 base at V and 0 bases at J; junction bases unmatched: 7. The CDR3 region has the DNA TGTGCCAGCAGCTTGTGGGGAGGGAGGGTAGCCAAAAACATTCAGTACTTC. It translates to CASSLWGGRVAKNIQYF.

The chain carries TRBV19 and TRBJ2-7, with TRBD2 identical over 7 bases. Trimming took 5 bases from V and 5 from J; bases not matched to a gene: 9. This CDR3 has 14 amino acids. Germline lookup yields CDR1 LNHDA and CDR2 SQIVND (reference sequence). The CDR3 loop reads CASSARRGIHEQYF. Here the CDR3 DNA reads TGTGCCAGTAGTGCCCGGCGGGGGATACACGAGCAGTACTTC.